This T cell receptor (beta chain) was retrieved from a study of cytomegalovirus exposure and HLA in healthy donors. Broader study findings: Being productive about 90% or about 30% of the time was typical of most TCR beta V segments in an earlier analysis. Only CMV serostatus was available as immune exposure information. The classifier, whose performance was assessed in both the original and validation cohorts, reportedly diagnosed cytomegalovirus status with high specificity and sensitivity.

This CDR3 is built from 17 residues. The V gene's germline CDR1 is LGHNA and CDR2 YNFKEQ. V lost 0 bases and J lost 6; bases outside the gene matches: 8. Remarks on this clone: The antigen is unknown.

Researchers ran the PCR with 60 Vbeta and 13 Jbeta primers. The data were produced by immunoSEQ multiplex PCR, yet TCRdb's version contains in-frame clones alone and is incomplete. The table records approximately 100,000 clones, about four fifths of them present only once. The specimen sequenced was PBMCs. This clonotype originated in a woman aged 40 to 50 in good health and CMV-seronegative. The rearrangement joins TRBV4-2 to TRBJ2-1; 10 bases match TRBD2. CDR3 coding DNA: TGTGCCAGCAGCCAAGATCCAGCGGGGGGGCCCACCAATGAGCAGTTCTTC. Translated: CASSQDPAGGPTNEQFF.